This passage covers 6 T cell receptor delta chains from one sample sequenced in a study of gamma-delta chains in newborns, infants, children. TCRdb called clones anew from the reads with CATT. The profile shows 7,500 to 10,000 delta-chain clones, about 23% of them singletons. The sample was blood. Receptors originate from a child who was a newborn, infant or young child, either healthy, febrile or measles-vaccinated (not recorded which).

V and J are TRDV2 and TRDJ3, with TRDD3 matching 7 bases. CDR1 GEAIGNYY and CDR2 EKD come from the germline V gene. V gave up 3 bases and J gave up 5 bases; unmatched junction bases: 6. The CDR3 runs 16 residues. This CDR3 is CACDGAGYRDTRQMFF. CDR3 nucleotide sequence: TGTGCCTGTGACGGTGCGGGATACCGGGACACCCGACAGATGTTTTTC.

By sample share, this clone is medium-sized. The sample has other DNA sequences that encode this CDR3 too. The chain recombines TRDV2 with TRDJ1, with TRDD3 identical over 7 bases. Germline loops: CDR1 GEAIGNYY, CDR2 EKD. This CDR3 comprises 17 residues. With 3 bases clipped from V and 0 bases from J, the junction kept 12 bases outside the gene matches. CDR3: CACDPLGTGDYTDKLIF. DNA for the CDR3: TGTGCCTGTGACCCCCTCGGTACTGGGGATTACACCGATAAACTCATCTTT.

The chain uses TRDV2 and TRDJ1; D remains unclear. The V end lost 3 bases, the J end lost 0 bases, and 28 bases lay between the germline ends. The germline V gene encodes CDR1 GEAIGNYY and CDR2 EKD. The CDR3 totals 20 residues. The CDR3 sequence is CACDAIRPEAVSSYTDKLIF. The DNA of the CDR3 is TGTGCCTGTGACGCCATTAGGCCCGAGGCAGTATCCTCGTACACCGATAAACTCATCTTT.

This clone was picked up a small number of times. Other DNA sequences in this sample translate to the same CDR3. The chain employs TRDV2 and TRDJ2; 7 bases line up with TRDD3. This CDR3 is built from 14 residues. V shed 2 bases and J 12 bases; nucleotides not matched to a gene: 11. The germline V gene has CDR1 GEAIGNYY and CDR2 EKD. The CDR3 spells CACDKMGDRTKLFF. CDR3 sequence (DNA): TGTGCCTGTGACAAGATGGGGGACAGGACAAAACTCTTCTTT.

This clone was seen a few times. The chain couples TRDV2 to TRDJ1, with D possibly being TRDD3 (6 bases). The V gene lost 1 base and the J gene lost 0 bases, with 14 bases spanning the gap. Germline values: CDR1 GEAIGNYY, CDR2 EKD. The CDR3 totals 16 residues. The CDR3: CACDTVGGEYTDKLIF. DNA for the CDR3: TGTGCCTGTGACACGGTGGGGGGTGAGTACACCGATAAACTCATCTTT.

The chain employs TRDV2 and TRDJ3; 9 nucleotides match TRDD3. The CDR3 is made up of 17 amino acids. Germline-derived CDR1 and CDR2 are GEAIGNYY and EKD. V was pared by 4 bases and J by 14 bases, with 17 bases of the junction left unmatched. The CDR3 DNA is TGTGCCTGTGATCGCCTTCCTGCTGGGGGATCGTGGGGACAGATGTTTTTC. Residues: CACDRLPAGGSWGQMFF.